The 9 T cell receptor beta chains listed next were all sequenced from one sample in a study of Graves' ophthalmopathy and Graves' hyperthyroidism. Beta-chain TCR CDR3 regions were amplified from RNA transcripts. The library came from an HTBI-primed first-round RT-PCR and a second-round multiplex PCR. TCRdb used MiXCR to reprocess the multiplex PCR reads, holding one entry per CDR3 protein. The sample includes fewer than 650,000 distinct CDR3 sequences, approximately 21% of them seen just once. Material: peripheral blood. The receptors stem from a woman younger than 35 with stable Graves' hyperthyroidism. Some clones in this sample may be carry-over from other donors' samples.

The genes are TRBV11-2 and TRBJ2-5; possibly TRBD2 for D (5 bases). The germline CDR1 and CDR2 sequences are SGHAT and FQNNGV. V lost 2 bases and J lost 4, with 8 bases in between. This CDR3 has 13 amino acids. The CDR3 protein is CASSLTSGETQYF. CDR3 DNA sequence: TGTGCCAGCAGCTTAACTAGTGGAGAGACCCAGTACTTC.

This clonotype was seen at least ten times. V gene TRBV11-2 combines with J gene TRBJ2-2; perhaps D is TRBD1 or TRBD2 (5 bases each). This CDR3 has 18 residues. Germline V gene sequence: CDR1 SGHAT, CDR2 FQNNGV. V gave up 8 bases and J gave up 4 bases, with 26 bases separating them. CDR3 nucleotide sequence: TGTGCCAGCCGTGAGCTCTCCCTACGGGACGAAGGCACCGGGGAGCTGTTTTTT. Amino acid sequence: CASRELSLRDEGTGELFF.

In this sample, this clonotype turned up many times. The chain recombines TRBV29-1 with TRBJ2-7; D is perhaps TRBD1 or TRBD2 (5 bases each). The CDR3 spans 14 residues. The germline V and J ends were trimmed by 6 bases and 4 bases, with 19 bases remaining between them. Germline V gives CDR1 SQVTM, CDR2 ANQGSEA. CDR3: CSVVDGTEVYEQYF. DNA of the CDR3: TGCAGCGTCGTTGACGGGACGGAGGTTTACGAGCAGTACTTC.

The gene calls are TRBV7-2 and TRBJ2-5; TRBD2 aligns across 10 bases. Matching the DNA end better, TRBJ2-7 makes the J call doubtful. This CDR3 spans 15 amino acids. Germline assignment: CDR1 SGHTA and CDR2 FQGNSA. The CDR3, as DNA: TGTGCCAGCAGCCCTCAGCGGGGGGGAAACTACGAGCAGTACTTC. Translated: CASSPQRGGNYEQYF.

This rearrangement joins TRBV28 to TRBJ2-5, with 11 bases that match TRBD2. The CDR3 contains 16 residues. Germline CDR1 MDHEN, CDR2 SYDVKM. V lost 5 bases, J lost 4 bases, and 9 bases stayed unmatched. CDR3 amino acids: CASSGMLAGGGETQYF. CDR3 DNA: TGTGCCAGCAGTGGAATGCTAGCGGGGGGAGGAGAGACCCAGTACTTC.

The sample holds many counts of this clonotype. The CDR3 here is CASSSTGTGGAIKYF. CDR3 coding DNA: TGTGCCAGTAGTTCAACCGGGACAGGGGGCGCAATCAAGTACTTC. The chain recombines TRBV19 with TRBJ2-7; the match to TRBD1 covers 12 bases. The CDR3 spans 15 residues. Unmatched junction bases numbered 13, after V lost 5 bases and J lost 11 bases. Germline CDR1 and CDR2: LNHDA and SQIVND (reference sequence). Combining the CDR3 with reference TRBV19 and TRBJ2-7 gives the whole variable domain DGGITQSPKYLFRKEGQNVTLSCEQNLNHDAMYWYRQDPGQGLRLIYYSQIVNDFQKGDIAEGYSVSREKKESFPLTVTSAQKNPTAFYLCASSSTGTGGAIKYFGPGTRLTVT.

The sample holds many counts of this clonotype. This chain connects TRBV13 to TRBJ1-2, with D perhaps TRBD1 (5 bases). From germline, CDR1 is PRHDT and CDR2 FYEKMQ (reference sequence). The CDR3 length is 14 residues. V was clipped by 4 bases and J by 3 bases, with 12 bases between them. CDR3 in DNA: TGTGCCAGCAGCTCCCGGGACGGAGACTATGGCTACACCTTC. As protein: CASSSRDGDYGYTF.

This clonotype was seen many times. The V gene is TRBV12-3 or TRBV12-4, the J gene TRBJ2-7; a weak D match, TRBD2 (7 bases). Trimming shortened V by 5 bases and J by 3 bases, and 20 bases separated the two germline ends. The CDR3 spans 16 residues. CDR3 sequence (DNA): TGTGCCAGCAGTCCTCCCCGGGGGGCAGGCAACTACGAGCAGTACTTC. Translation gives CASSPPRGAGNYEQYF.

This chain links TRBV6-2 or TRBV6-3 with TRBJ1-1; tentatively, D is TRBD1 (5 bases). The V gene's germline CDR1 is MNHEY and CDR2 SVGEGT. Trimming took 0 bases from V and 8 from J, leaving 13 bases between them. This CDR3 comprises 14 residues. The CDR3 DNA reads TGTGCCAGCAGTTACTCGCATGAGGGGTCGGAAGCTTTCTTT. The encoded protein is CASSYSHEGSEAFF.